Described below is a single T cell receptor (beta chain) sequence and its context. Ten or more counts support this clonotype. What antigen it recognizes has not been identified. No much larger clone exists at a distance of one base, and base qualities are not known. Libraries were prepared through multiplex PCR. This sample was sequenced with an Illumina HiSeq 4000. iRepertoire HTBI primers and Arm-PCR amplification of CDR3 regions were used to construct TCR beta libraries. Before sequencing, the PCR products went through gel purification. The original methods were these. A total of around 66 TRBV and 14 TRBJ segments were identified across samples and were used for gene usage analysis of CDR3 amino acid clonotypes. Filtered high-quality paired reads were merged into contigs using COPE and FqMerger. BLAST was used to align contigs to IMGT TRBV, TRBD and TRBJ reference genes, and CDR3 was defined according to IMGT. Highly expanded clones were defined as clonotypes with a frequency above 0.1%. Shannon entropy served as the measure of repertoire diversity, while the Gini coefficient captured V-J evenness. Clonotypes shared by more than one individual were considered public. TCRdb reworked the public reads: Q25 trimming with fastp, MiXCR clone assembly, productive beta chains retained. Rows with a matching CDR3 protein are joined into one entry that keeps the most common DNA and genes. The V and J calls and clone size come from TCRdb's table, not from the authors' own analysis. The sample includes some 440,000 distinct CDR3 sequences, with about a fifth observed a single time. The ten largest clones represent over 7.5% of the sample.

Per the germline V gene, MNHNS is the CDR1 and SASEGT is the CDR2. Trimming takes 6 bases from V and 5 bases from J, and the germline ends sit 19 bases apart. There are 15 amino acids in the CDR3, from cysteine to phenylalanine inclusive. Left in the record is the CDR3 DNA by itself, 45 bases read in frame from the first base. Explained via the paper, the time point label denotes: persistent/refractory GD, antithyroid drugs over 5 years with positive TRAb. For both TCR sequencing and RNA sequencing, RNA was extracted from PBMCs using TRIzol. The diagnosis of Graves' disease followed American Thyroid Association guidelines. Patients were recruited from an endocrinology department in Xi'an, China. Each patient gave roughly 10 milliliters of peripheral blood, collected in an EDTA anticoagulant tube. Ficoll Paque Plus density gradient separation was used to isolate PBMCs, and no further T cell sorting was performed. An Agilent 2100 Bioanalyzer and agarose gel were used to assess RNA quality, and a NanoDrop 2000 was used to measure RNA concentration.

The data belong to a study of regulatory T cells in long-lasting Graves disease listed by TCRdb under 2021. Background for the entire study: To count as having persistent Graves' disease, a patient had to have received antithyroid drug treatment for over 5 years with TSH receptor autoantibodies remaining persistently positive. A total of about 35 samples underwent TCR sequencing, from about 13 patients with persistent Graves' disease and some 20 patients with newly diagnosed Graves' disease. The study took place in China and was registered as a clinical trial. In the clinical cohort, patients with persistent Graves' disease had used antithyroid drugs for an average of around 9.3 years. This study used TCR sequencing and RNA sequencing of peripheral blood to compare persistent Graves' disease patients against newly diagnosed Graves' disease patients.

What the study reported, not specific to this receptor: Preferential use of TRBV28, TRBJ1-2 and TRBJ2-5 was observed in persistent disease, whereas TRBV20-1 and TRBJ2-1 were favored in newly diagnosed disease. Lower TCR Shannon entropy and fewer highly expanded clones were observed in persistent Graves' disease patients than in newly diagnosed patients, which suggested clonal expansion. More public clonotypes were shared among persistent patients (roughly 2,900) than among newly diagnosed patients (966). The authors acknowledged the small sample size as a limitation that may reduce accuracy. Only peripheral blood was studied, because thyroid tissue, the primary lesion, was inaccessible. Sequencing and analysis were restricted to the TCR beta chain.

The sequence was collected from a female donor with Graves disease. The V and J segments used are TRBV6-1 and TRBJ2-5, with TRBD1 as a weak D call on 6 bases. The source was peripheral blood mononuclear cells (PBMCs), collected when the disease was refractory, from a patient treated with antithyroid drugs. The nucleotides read TGTGCCAGCAGGGGGGCGAGGGGGTTTTCGGAGACCCAGTACTTC. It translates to CASRGARGFSETQYF.